This T cell receptor beta chain was observed in a study of naive and memory T cell subsets (dated by TCRdb to about 2017). Study-level background: The study applied an open-source, UMI-based TCR alpha and beta sequencing pipeline to sorted naive and memory peripheral blood T cell subsets. The functional CMV T cell responses agreed completely with IgG serology results. RNA was DNase-treated and reverse transcribed with TCR constant-region primers, mostly using SuperScript III.

Broad study findings and their caveats: TCR abundance followed a power law with an exponent that was different for naive and memory subsets but consistent across the three individuals. No ground truth was available to validate the repertoire findings for the naive and memory subsets. After error correction, over 90% of naive TCR sequences appeared only once, giving much steeper abundance distributions than memory subsets. In both CD4 and CD8 cells, the Gini index increased while Shannon and inverse Simpson diversity decreased from naive through CM, EM and EMRA. Clonotypes were defined as single alpha or beta chain sequences, not paired alpha/beta receptors. RNA-based TCR counts may be affected by expression changes linked to T cell activation and differentiation. A few larger clonotypes were present in naive repertoires, particularly the CD8 repertoires, and these clonotypes were possibly memory cells re-expressing CD45RA.

The CDR3 has 13 amino acids, counting the end cysteine and phenylalanine. The kept DNA is CDR3 alone, 39 bases in frame from the first base. Via the germline V gene, CDR1 is SGHTA and CDR2 FQGNSA. V loses 5 bases, J loses 6 bases, and the germline ends lie 10 bases apart. The method behind the library was UMI-ligation and nested PCR. To cover both TRBC1 and TRBC2, the beta constant-region primer consisted of an equimolar mix of two oligonucleotides. The ligated cDNA went through four rounds of PCR with nested alpha and beta constant-region primers together with the SP2 primer. A single-stranded oligonucleotide bearing the SP2 primer plus a 12-nucleotide UMI was ligated onto the 3' end of the cDNA by T4 RNA ligase 1. Incubation of the ligation reaction was carried out at 16 degrees C for about 19-25 hours. PCR2 was typically run as a SYBR Green qPCR and stopped at a predetermined threshold to prevent over-amplification. Apart from the first purification, every purification step used Agencourt AMPure XP magnetic beads. Library amounts were measured by Qubit and library quality was assessed on a TapeStation, where the main peak was expected at around 650 bp. Pooled libraries were sequenced on an Illumina MiSeq using v2 2x251 paired-end kits, and typically roughly 0.85-2.1 million reads were obtained per sample. Each sample's library went into the pool at roughly 4.4 nM, and about 5-8% PhiX was added to help with cluster recognition. In the original analysis: Using tag matching that tolerated one base-pair mismatch, Decombinator assigned V and J genes to FASTQ reads that had been processed by Demultiplexor. By using UMIs, Collapsinator corrected both sequencing errors and the frequency errors caused by PCR heterogeneity. CDR3Translator translated TCRs and extracted CDR3s from the conserved cysteine to the FGXG phenylalanine, flagging non-productive sequences. Gini, Shannon entropy and inverse Simpson indices were calculated on repertoires subsampled to equal numbers of UMI-defined TCRs. Clonotype abundance distributions were fitted to a power law by maximum likelihood within the linear range. On one naive CD8 sample, the pipeline and MIGEC gave similar UMI counts, unique TCR numbers and clonal distributions. In one analysis, naive TCRs also found in any memory subset of the same donor were removed from the naive repertoire. The repertoires were searched for some 7,300 CMV-associated CDR3 sequences that had been compiled from VDJdb and a published dataset. TCRdb trimmed the raw reads at Q25, called clones with MiXCR and kept productive beta chains. Merged by CDR3 protein, the rows form single entries marked with the most common genes and DNA. Here the V and J calls rest on TCRdb's processing, not on the authors' analysis. A total of approximately 150,000 distinct CDR3 sequences appear in this sample, roughly 20% of them only once. Of the sample, 0.09% to 0.13% is held by the ten largest clones.

From the second PCR step onward, the TCR alpha chain libraries and the TCR beta chain libraries were amplified separately. To determine each donor's CMV status, fresh PBMCs were stimulated overnight with CMV viral lysate, and IFNgamma production from CD4+ T cells was then assessed. Using Miltenyi beads, CD4 T cells were first positively selected, and CD8 T cells were then positively selected from the CD4-negative fraction. Cells stained for CD3, CD4, CD8, CD45RA, CD27 and a live/dead dye were sorted on a BD Aria II into four subsets by CD45RA and CD27. A few healthy volunteers provided blood, and each donor's sample was split into CD4 and CD8 T cells and then further divided into four differentiation subsets. About 130 ml of peripheral blood was collected from each donor, and PBMC were isolated from the blood using Ficoll-Paque PLUS density-gradient centrifugation. Sorted cells were lysed in RLT buffer, and RNA was extracted with a Qiagen RNeasy kit and stored at -80°C.

This clonotype was detected a few times. Its antigen is still unknown. No per-base quality is available; no much larger clone lies one base away. Recombination connected TRBV7-2 to TRBJ2-2; the D gene is possibly TRBD1 or TRBD2, with 5 bases matching each. The source of this sequence is a human donor in good health. The sample was naive CD4+ T cells from blood. Read against the paper, the sample's cell subset or site label means: naive T cells, CD45RA high CD27+. DNA sequence: TGTGCCAGCAGCCCCAGAGGGGCCGGGGAGCTGTTTTTT. It translates to CASSPRGAGELFF. The variable domain in full, with residues beyond the CDR3 obtained from the reference TRBV7-2 and TRBJ2-2 genes, is GAGVSQSPSNKVTEKGKDVELRCDPISGHTALYWYRQSLGQGLEFLIYFQGNSAPDKSGLPSDRFSAERTGGSVSTLTIQRTQQEDSAVYLCASSPRGAGELFFGEGSRLTVL.